This TCR beta chain was retrieved from a study of shared clonotypes between healthy human individuals. Study conclusions and caveats: Sharing of clonotypes among donors was expected to vary with sequencing depth.

With 0 bases removed from V and 1 base from J, the gap between germline ends came to 9 bases. The length of the CDR3 is 15 residues. Germline CDR1 is SEHNR and CDR2 is FQNEAQ (reference sequence). The authors ran the assay at deep level. The method was immunoSEQ multiplex PCR; TCRdb's version includes in-frame clones alone and lacks a portion of them. The sample lists fewer than 600,000 clones, roughly four fifths occurring once. All participating donors were Caucasian adults from Nashville, Tennessee. On this clone: The antigen is unknown.

This chain joins TRBV7-9 and TRBJ1-1, with TRBD1 as a possible D gene (5 bases). Sequences were obtained from PBMCs. The TCR comes from a woman aged 40-49 years in good health. Some clones in this sample may be carry-over from other donors' samples. CDR3 bases: TGTGCCAGCAGCTTAGCGCACCAGGGGAACACTGAAGCTTTCTTT. Encoded protein: CASSLAHQGNTEAFF.